This T cell receptor (beta chain) was identified in a study of technical replicates of blood from several donors. This clone was found once. TCRdb keeps only in-frame clones here, not all; method: immunoSEQ multiplex PCR. This table has 44,000 or so clones, roughly 92% appearing once. Deletions cut 3 bases from V and 3 bases from J, with 10 bases between. The CDR3 runs to 13 residues. Germline V gene lookup returns CDR1 SGHRS and CDR2 YFSETQ. V gene TRBV5-1 combines with J gene TRBJ2-7; possibly TRBD1 for D (6 bases). The specimen was PBMCs. This receptor was identified in a human donor in good health. Some clones in this sample may be carry-over from other donors' samples. The DNA for the CDR3 is TGCGCCAGCAGCTCGGACAGTTTCTACGAGCAGTACTTC. It yields the protein CASSSDSFYEQYF.